This TCR beta chain was profiled in a study of blood T cells in healthy people across ages. The CDR3 has 16 residues. V lost 0 bases, J lost 7 bases, and 17 bases lay in between. Germline V gene data show CDR1 as SGDLS and CDR2 as YYNGEE. The use of a sample-barcoded 5' primer and a J-beta primer mix characterized a second PCR of about 6 to 12 cycles. MiXCR, run by TCRdb on the 5' RACE reads, gives a single entry per CDR3 protein. This sample has about 1.8 million distinct CDR3 sequences, with around 48% found just once. Worth noting for this clonotype: Its matching antigen is unknown.

Overall study results and limits: Diversity estimates from one million T cells were considered underestimates.

The clonotype was recovered from a woman aged 40 to 49 in good health. Sequenced sample: blood. V is TRBV9 and J is TRBJ2-1; unclear D gene. CDR3 DNA: TGTGCCAGCAGCGTAGTTACGCCCTCTGGTCAAAATGAGCAGTTCTTC. Residues: CASSVVTPSGQNEQFF.